Included here is one T cell receptor (beta chain) sequence, with context. The protocol was immunoSEQ multiplex PCR, while the TCRdb copy is restricted to in-frame clones and leaves out a portion. The repertoire consists of more than 300,000 clones, with about 95% occurring once and the leading ten covering roughly 0.021%. These data originate in a study of shared T cell receptors in the human thymus. V dropped 8 bases and J dropped 4; count of bases not matched to a gene: 5. Looked up from germline, CDR1 is MNHNS and CDR2 is SASEGT. The length of the CDR3 is 13 residues. The sequence was obtained from a human donor. Sample: thymocytes. The rearrangement links TRBV6-1 to TRBJ2-7, with 10 bases aligning to TRBD2. CDR3 nucleotides: TGTGCCAGCGCCGGACTAGCGGTTTACGAGCAGTACTTC. This encodes CASAGLAVYEQYF.